This T cell receptor (beta chain) was captured in a study of breast tumors, draining lymph nodes, adjacent tissues. Breast cancer patients provided tissue from their axillary draining lymph nodes. The CDR3 sequence is 15 residues long. V was shortened by 3 bases and J by 5 bases, with 11 bases between the two germline ends. The germline V gene has CDR1 ENHRY and CDR2 SYGVKD. The study's findings and limits: Tumor and nontumor repertoires were significantly more similar in luminal-like than in basal-like breast cancer. Tumor repertoires ranked between lymph nodes and nontumor tissue in diversity, with V and J gene preferences. Data only fit, rather than demonstrated, lymph node origin of most tumor T cells.

TCRdb reprocessed the multiplex PCR reads via MiXCR and lists one record per CDR3 protein. In the table there are about 110,000 distinct CDR3 sequences, roughly 29% of which are singletons. Remarks on this clonotype: Its antigen is currently unknown.

This rearrangement joins TRBV10-3 to TRBJ1-6; D may be TRBD1 (6 bases). The clonotype comes from a female donor with breast cancer. Some clones in this sample may be carry-over from other donors' samples. The sample taken for sequencing was axillary lymph node tissue. CDR3 amino acids: CAISDQGTNNSPLHF. The CDR3 nucleotides read TGTGCCATCAGTGATCAAGGGACAAATAATTCACCCCTCCACTTT.